The present T cell receptor beta chain was sequenced within a study of blood T cells in healthy people across ages. Overall study findings and caveats: Getting older went along with TCR beta diversity per million T cells dropping roughly linearly.

Next came a second PCR, run for about 6 to 12 cycles, which used a sample-barcoded 5' primer along with a J-beta primer mix. TCRdb reanalysed the 5' RACE reads using MiXCR and keeps one entry per CDR3 protein. In the table there are about 830,000 distinct CDR3 sequences, 55% to 65% of which are singletons. This clonotype was seen more than once but under ten times. Its antigen is as yet unknown. Trimming cost V 5 bases and J 3 bases; bases outside gene matches: 7. This CDR3 contains 16 residues. Germline CDR1 and CDR2: SEHNR and FQNEAQ (reference sequence). Sequenced input: blood. The clonotype originates from a man in his thirties or forties in good health. This chain links TRBV7-9 with TRBJ2-3, with TRBD2 matching 11 bases. The CDR3 protein is CASSLQLAGGTDTQYF. Written as DNA, the CDR3 is TGTGCCAGCAGCCTCCAGTTAGCGGGGGGGACAGATACGCAGTATTTT.